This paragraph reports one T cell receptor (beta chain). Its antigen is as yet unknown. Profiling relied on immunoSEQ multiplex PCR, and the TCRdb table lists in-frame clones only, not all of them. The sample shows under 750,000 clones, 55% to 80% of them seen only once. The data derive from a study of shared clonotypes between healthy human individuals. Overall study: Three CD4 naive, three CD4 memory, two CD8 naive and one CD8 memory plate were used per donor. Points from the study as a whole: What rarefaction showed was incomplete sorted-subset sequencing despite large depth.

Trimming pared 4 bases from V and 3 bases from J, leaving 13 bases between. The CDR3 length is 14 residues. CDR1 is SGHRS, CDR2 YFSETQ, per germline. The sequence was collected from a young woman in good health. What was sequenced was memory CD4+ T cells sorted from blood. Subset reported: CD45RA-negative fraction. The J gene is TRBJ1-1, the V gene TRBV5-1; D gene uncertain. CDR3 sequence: CASSVSGSDTEAFF. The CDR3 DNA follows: TGCGCCAGCAGCGTAAGTGGGTCGGACACTGAAGCTTTCTTT.